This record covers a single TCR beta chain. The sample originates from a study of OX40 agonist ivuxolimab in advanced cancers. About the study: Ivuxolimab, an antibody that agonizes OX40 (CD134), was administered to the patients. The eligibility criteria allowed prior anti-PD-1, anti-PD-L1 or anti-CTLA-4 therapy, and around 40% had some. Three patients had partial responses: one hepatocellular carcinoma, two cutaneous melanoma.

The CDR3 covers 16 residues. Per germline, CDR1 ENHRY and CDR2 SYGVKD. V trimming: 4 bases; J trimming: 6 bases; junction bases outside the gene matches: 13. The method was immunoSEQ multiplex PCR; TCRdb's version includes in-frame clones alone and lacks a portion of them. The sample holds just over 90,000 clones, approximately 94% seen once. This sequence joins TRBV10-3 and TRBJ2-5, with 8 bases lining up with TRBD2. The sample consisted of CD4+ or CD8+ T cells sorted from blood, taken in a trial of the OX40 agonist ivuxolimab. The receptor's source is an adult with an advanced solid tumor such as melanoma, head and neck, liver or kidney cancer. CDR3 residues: CAISAGYSGAWQTQYF. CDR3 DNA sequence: TGTGCCATCAGTGCTGGTTATAGCGGGGCCTGGCAGACCCAGTACTTC.